This T cell receptor beta chain stems from a study of T cell responses to AZD1222 COVID-19 vaccine. Notes on this clone: Its cognate antigen is unknown.

Findings and limits, study-wide: Baseline antibody screening turned up just six seropositive AZD1222 recipients. Reportedly, nearly half of unique spike TCRs recognized epitopes outside B.1.351/B.1.1.7 mutations.

Germline-derived CDR1 and CDR2 are MRHNA and SNTAGT. The CDR3 loop spans 13 amino acids. Germline trimming cut 6 bases from V and 6 bases from J; bases unmatched to any gene: 5. Sequencing used immunoSEQ multiplex PCR; TCRdb keeps in-frame clones, though not all of them. The sample consists of over 120,000 clones, roughly 92% of them appearing once. Sequenced here: peripheral blood, sampled on day 0 of AZD1222 vaccination. The rearrangement links TRBV6-4 to TRBJ2-5, with 9 bases fitting TRBD1. This receptor was taken from an adult in good health. CDR3 loop: CASSSDRGKTQYF. CDR3 DNA sequence: TGTGCCAGCAGCTCGGACAGGGGAAAGACCCAGTACTTC.